Listed below are T cell receptor beta chains from one sample, sequenced in a study of identical twins. TCRdb fed the 5' RACE reads into MiXCR, producing one record per CDR3 protein. The sample shows 510,000 or so distinct CDR3 sequences, approximately 16% of them seen only once. In addition, the sample was reused for a study of yellow fever vaccine responses in identical twins.

Material: CD4+ T cells sorted from blood. These receptors all stem from a woman in her late teens or twenties in good health. Both conserved end residues are part of each CDR3. Fields, in order: V gene, J gene, clone size, D gene, CDR3 protein, CDR3 DNA. D genes are given only for firm matches. Some rows have no size entry. The others give once, few or many, or a class for an expanded clone.

TRBV29-1,TRBJ1-1,many,NA,CSVGLERTEAFF,TGCAGCGTTGGGCTGGAACGTACTGAAGCTTTCTTT
TRBV3-1,TRBJ1-3,few,NA,CASSQDRAGSGNTIYF,TGTGCCAGCAGCCAAGATAGAGCGGGGTCGGGAAACACCATATATTTT
TRBV10-1,TRBJ2-2,NA,NA,CASSVRSDTGELFF,TGCGCCAGCAGTGTCCGGAGTGACACCGGGGAGCTGTTTTTT
TRBV10-3,TRBJ2-7,NA,NA,CAISEQVEQYF,TGTGCCATCAGTGAGCAGGTGGAGCAGTACTTC
TRBV24-1,TRBJ2-2,NA,NA,CATSDRAGNTGELFF,TGTGCCACCAGTGATCGAGCGGGGAACACCGGGGAGCTGTTTTTT
TRBV6-1,TRBJ2-3,NA,TRBD1,CASSEAEQGLRDTQYF,TGTGCCAGCAGTGAAGCGGAACAGGGGCTTCGAGATACGCAGTATTTT
TRBV11-2,TRBJ2-1,few,TRBD2,CASSFSGSRNEQFF,TGTGCCAGCAGCTTTAGCGGGAGTCGCAATGAGCAGTTCTTC
TRBV11-1,TRBJ1-1,NA,NA,CASRRGALNTEAFF,TGTGCCAGCAGAAGAGGGGCTCTGAACACTGAAGCTTTCTTT
TRBV15,TRBJ2-2,few,TRBD2,CATSRTRLAGATGELFF,TGTGCCACCAGCAGAACCCGACTAGCGGGGGCCACCGGGGAGCTGTTTTTT
TRBV9,TRBJ2-3,few,TRBD2,CASSVWGGGTDTQYF,TGTGCCAGCAGCGTGTGGGGGGGTGGCACAGATACGCAGTATTTT
TRBV5-1,TRBJ2-7,NA,TRBD2,CASSVSGRVNYEQYF,TGCGCCAGCAGCGTTAGCGGGAGGGTAAACTACGAGCAGTACTTC
TRBV27,TRBJ2-2,few,TRBD2,CASASGGAITGELFF,TGTGCCAGCGCTTCCGGGGGGGCCATCACCGGGGAGCTGTTTTTT
TRBV10-3,TRBJ1-1,NA,NA,CAISEREGITANTEAFF,TGTGCCATCAGTGAGCGGGAGGGGATAACGGCGAACACTGAAGCTTTCTTT
TRBV11-2,TRBJ2-5,few,NA,CASSLSHQETQYF,TGTGCCAGCAGCTTAAGCCACCAAGAGACCCAGTACTTC
TRBV10-3,TRBJ2-5,few,NA,CAISDGLKETQYF,TGTGCCATCAGTGATGGCCTTAAAGAGACCCAGTACTTC
TRBV9,TRBJ2-2,few,NA,CASSTKGGGIGTGELFF,TGTGCCAGCAGCACTAAGGGAGGGGGTATTGGGACCGGGGAGCTGTTTTTT
TRBV28,TRBJ2-3,NA,NA,CASSPARGLTDTQYF,TGTGCCAGCAGTCCCGCGCGGGGGCTCACAGATACGCAGTATTTT
TRBV28,TRBJ2-7,few,NA,CAAGAGRTYEQYF,TGTGCCGCTGGGGCGGGAAGGACCTACGAGCAGTACTTC
TRBV20-1,TRBJ1-1,NA,NA,CSAQQGVTEAFF,TGCAGTGCTCAACAAGGGGTTACTGAAGCTTTCTTT
TRBV7-9,TRBJ1-2,few,NA,CASSSYPRDVGTYGYTF,TGTGCCAGCAGCTCCTACCCCCGGGACGTAGGAACATATGGCTACACCTTC